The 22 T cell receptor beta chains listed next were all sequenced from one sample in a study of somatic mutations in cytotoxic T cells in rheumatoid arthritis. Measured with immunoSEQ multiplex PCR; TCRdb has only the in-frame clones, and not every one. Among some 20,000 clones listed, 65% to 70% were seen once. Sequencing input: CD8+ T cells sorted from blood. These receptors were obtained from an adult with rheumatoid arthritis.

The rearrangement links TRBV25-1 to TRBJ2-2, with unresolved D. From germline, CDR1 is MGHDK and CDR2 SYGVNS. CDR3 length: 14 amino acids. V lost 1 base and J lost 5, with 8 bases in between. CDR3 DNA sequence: TGTGCCAGCAGTGAATTCTATAAAACCGGGGAGCTGTTTTTT. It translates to CASSEFYKTGELFF.

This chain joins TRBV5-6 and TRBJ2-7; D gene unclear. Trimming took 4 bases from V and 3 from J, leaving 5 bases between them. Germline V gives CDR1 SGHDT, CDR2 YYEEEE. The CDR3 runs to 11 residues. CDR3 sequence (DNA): TGTGCCAGCAGCAGGGACTACGAGCAGTACTTC. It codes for CASSRDYEQYF.

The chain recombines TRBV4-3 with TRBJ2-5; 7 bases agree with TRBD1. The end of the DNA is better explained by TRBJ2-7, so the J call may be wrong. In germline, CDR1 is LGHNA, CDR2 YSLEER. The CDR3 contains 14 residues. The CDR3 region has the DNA TGCGCCAGCAGCCGAGACAGGGATGCCTACGAGCAGTACTTC. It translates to CASSRDRDAYEQYF.

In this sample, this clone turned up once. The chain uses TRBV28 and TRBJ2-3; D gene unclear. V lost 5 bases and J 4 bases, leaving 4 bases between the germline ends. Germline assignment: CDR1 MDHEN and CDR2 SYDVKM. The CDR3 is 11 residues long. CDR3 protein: CASSNSDTQYF. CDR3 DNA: TGTGCCAGCAGTAATTCAGATACGCAGTATTTT.

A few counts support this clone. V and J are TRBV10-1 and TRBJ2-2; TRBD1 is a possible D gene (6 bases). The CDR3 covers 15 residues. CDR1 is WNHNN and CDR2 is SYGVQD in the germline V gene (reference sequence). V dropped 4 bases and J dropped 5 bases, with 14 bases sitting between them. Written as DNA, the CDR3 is TGCGCCAGCAGTGTATCAGGGGATTTAACCGGGGAGCTGTTTTTT. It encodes CASSVSGDLTGELFF.

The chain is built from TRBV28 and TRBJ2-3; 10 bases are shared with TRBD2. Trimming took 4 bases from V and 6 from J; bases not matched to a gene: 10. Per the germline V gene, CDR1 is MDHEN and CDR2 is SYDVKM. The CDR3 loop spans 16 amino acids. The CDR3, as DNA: TGTGCCAGCAGTTGGGTAGCGGGGGGCCAAGCGGATACGCAGTATTTT. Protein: CASSWVAGGQADTQYF.

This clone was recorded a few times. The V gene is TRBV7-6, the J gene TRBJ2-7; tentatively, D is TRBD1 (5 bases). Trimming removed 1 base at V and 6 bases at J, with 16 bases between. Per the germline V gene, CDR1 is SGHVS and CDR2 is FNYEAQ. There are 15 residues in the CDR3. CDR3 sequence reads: CASSLGGRAMGEQYF. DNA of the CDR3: TGTGCCAGCAGCTTAGGAGGCAGGGCGATGGGCGAGCAGTACTTC.

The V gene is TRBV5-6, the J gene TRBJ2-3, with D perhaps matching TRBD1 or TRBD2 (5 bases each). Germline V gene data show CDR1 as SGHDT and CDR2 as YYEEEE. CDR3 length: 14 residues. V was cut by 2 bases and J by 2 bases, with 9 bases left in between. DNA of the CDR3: TGTGCCAGCAGCTTTGAGGGGTACACAGATACGCAGTATTTT. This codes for CASSFEGYTDTQYF.

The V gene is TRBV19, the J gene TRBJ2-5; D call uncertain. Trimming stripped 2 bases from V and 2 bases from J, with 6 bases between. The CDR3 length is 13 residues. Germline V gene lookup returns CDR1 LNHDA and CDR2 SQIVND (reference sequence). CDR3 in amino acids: CASSIISQETQYF. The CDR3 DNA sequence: TGTGCCAGTAGTATAATTAGTCAAGAGACCCAGTACTTC. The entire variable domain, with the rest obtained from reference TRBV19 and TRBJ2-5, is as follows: DGGITQSPKYLFRKEGQNVTLSCEQNLNHDAMYWYRQDPGQGLRLIYYSQIVNDFQKGDIAEGYSVSREKKESFPLTVTSAQKNPTAFYLCASSIISQETQYFGPGTRLLVL.

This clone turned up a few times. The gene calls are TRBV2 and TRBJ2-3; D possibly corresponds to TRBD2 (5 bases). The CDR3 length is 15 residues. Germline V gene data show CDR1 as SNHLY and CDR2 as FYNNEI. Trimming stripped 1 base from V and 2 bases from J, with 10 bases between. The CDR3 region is CASSEVGGFTDTQYF. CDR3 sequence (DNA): TGTGCCAGCAGTGAAGTTGGCGGGTTCACAGATACGCAGTATTTT.

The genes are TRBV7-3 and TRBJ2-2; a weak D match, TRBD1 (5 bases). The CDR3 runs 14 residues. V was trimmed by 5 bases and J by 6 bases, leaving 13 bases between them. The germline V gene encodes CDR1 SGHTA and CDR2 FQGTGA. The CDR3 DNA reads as TGTGCCAGCAGCCTAATTTCAGGGCCCGGGGAGCTGTTTTTT. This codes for CASSLISGPGELFF.

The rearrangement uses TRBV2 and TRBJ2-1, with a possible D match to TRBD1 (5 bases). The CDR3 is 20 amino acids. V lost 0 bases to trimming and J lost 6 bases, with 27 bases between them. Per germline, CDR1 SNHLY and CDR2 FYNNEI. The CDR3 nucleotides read TGTGCCAGCAGTGAAGCCCTTGCACCTTTGGTACGGCTAGGGGTCAATGAGCAGTTCTTC. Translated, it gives CASSEALAPLVRLGVNEQFF.

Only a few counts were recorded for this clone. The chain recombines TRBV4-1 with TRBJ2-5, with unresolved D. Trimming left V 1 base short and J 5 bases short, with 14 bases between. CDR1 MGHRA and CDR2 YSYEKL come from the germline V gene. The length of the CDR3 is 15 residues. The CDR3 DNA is TGCGCCAGCAGCCAAGGCCCCTCCTACGGGGAGACCCAGTACTTC. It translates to CASSQGPSYGETQYF.

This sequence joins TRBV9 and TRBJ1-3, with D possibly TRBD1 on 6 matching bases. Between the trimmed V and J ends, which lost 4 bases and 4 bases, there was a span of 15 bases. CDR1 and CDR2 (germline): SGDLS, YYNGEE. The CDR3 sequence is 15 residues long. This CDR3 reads CASSFNRDSGNTIYF. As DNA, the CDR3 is TGTGCCAGCAGCTTCAACAGGGATTCCGGAAACACCATATATTTT.

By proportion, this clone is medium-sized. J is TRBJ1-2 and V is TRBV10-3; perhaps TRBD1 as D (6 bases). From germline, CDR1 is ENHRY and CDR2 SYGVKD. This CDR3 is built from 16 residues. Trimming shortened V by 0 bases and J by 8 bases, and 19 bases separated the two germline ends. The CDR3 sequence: CAISESGGKGFTGYTF. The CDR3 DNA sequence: TGTGCCATCAGTGAGTCGGGGGGCAAAGGGTTTACGGGCTACACCTTC.

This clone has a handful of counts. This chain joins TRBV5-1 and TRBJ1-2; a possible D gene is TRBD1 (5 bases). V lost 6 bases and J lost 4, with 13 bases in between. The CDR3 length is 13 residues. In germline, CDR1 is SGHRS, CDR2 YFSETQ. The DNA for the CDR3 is TGCGCCAGCACCCTGGGGCGTGCCTATGGCTACACCTTC. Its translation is CASTLGRAYGYTF.

The CDR3 here is CASGFGGAGTEAFF. For the CDR3, the DNA is TGTGCTAGTGGTTTCGGGGGCGCTGGGACTGAAGCTTTCTTT. The V gene is TRBV12-5, the J gene TRBJ1-1; possible D gene TRBD1, 6 bases. This CDR3 spans 14 amino acids. The V gene lost 3 bases and the J gene lost 5 bases, with 13 bases spanning the gap. Germline CDR1 reads LGHNT; CDR2 reads FRNRAP.

CDR3 residues: CASSYSSGYTF. The CDR3 nucleotides are TGTGCCAGCAGTTACTCGAGCGGCTACACCTTC. The chain uses TRBV6-6 and TRBJ1-2, with unresolved D. V lost 0 bases, J lost 8 bases, and 4 bases lay in between. In germline, CDR1 is MNHNY, CDR2 SVGAGI (reference sequence). The CDR3 runs to 11 residues.

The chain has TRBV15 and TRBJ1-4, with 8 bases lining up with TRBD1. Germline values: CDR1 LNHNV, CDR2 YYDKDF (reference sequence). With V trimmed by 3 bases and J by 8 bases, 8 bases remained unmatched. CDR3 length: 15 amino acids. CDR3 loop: CATSSMDRAGEKLFF. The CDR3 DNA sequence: TGTGCCACCAGCAGCATGGACAGGGCGGGGGAAAAACTGTTTTTT.

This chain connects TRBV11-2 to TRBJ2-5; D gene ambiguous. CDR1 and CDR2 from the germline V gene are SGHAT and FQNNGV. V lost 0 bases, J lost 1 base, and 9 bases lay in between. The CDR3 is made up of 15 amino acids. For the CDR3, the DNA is TGTGCCAGCAGCTTAGATCTATACGGCCAAGAGACCCAGTACTTC. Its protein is CASSLDLYGQETQYF.

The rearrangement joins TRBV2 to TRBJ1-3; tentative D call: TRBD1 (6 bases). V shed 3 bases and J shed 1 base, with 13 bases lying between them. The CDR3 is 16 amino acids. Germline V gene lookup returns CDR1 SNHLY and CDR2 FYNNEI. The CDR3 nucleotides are TGTGCCAGCAGTGATCTACAGGGAAGGTCTGGAAACACCATATATTTT. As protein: CASSDLQGRSGNTIYF.

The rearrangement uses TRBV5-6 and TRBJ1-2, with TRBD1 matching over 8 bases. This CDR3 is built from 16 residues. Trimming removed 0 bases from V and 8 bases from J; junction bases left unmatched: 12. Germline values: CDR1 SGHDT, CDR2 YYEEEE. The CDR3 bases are TGTGCCAGCAGCTTGGAGGGGTGGGACAGGCCTTTGGGCTACACCTTC. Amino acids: CASSLEGWDRPLGYTF.